This T cell receptor (beta chain) was retrieved from a study of blood T cells in healthy people across ages (dated by TCRdb to 2014 to 2015). About the study as a whole: Template switching captured roughly one uniquely barcoded TCR beta cDNA molecule per two T cells in model experiments. Four age groups were formed from the donors: young (average about 16 years), middle-aged (roughly 38), aged (roughly 56) and long-lived (less than 85). The study measured age-related changes in TCR beta repertoire diversity using deep sequencing normalized with unique cDNA molecular identifiers. Using the same blood draw, the study looked at two additional independent replicas of 1 million unique cDNA reads for two donors, one aged 18 to 30 and the other aged 80 or older. Beyond this particular receptor, the publication reports: A strong correlation was found between observed TCR beta diversity and the percentage of naive T cells measured by flow cytometry. Bulk unsorted PBMC profiling prevented conclusive comparison of naive and antigen-experienced compartments. Donor CMV infection status was unknown, potentially confounding age-related changes in expanded clonotypes. Observed TCR beta diversity per million T cells fell roughly linearly with age, and a significant reduction was already apparent by age about 36. Total diversity estimates from one million sequenced T cells were considered lower bounds and underestimates. Compared with the aged group, the long-lived group had more naive CD4+ T cells, fewer expanded clones and increased TCR diversity, a pattern suggesting age selection.

Libraries were prepared through 5' RACE. These reads were obtained on an Illumina HiSeq 2500. A second PCR of roughly 7 to 11 cycles was performed with a sample-barcoded 5' primer and a J-beta primer mix. A unique molecular identifier was introduced onto each TCR beta cDNA molecule by a template-switch 5' adaptor carrying 12 random nucleotides. At least 3 million CDR3-containing paired-end reads were obtained from each sample. All of the RNA was converted into first-strand cDNA using the Mint cDNA synthesis kit, with a TRBC-specific oligonucleotide serving as the primer. After uracil-DNA glycosylase treatment, a first 18-cycle PCR used universal primers M1SS and BC2_uni_R on all cDNA. As for the original processing: For normalization, 1 million high-quality reads, each with a distinct molecular identifier, were randomly selected from each sample. Instead of being binned into consensus sequences, reads that shared molecular identifiers were thrown out. MiTCR, run with a Q25 quality threshold and the strictest error-elimination algorithm, handled CDR3 identification, clonotype clustering and error correction. Lower-bound total TCR beta diversity was estimated with a nonparametric unseen species model using Euler transformation. Through fastp at Q25 and MiXCR, TCRdb rebuilt clones from the public reads, retaining in-frame beta chains. Rows are combined by CDR3 protein, so each entry shows the most common genes and DNA. TCRdb, not the original authors, processed these V and J calls. Present in this sample are some 560,000 distinct CDR3 sequences, 27% of which were seen just once. The top ten clones comprise over 3.5% of the sample.

The donors were a few dozen Caucasian individuals from Russia, aged roughly 6 to 95 years, who were systemically healthy. Approximately 9.3 milliliters of peripheral blood were drawn from each donor into EDTA-treated Vacutainer tubes. Ficoll-Paque density-gradient centrifugation was used to isolate PBMCs, with at least 7 million per sample. Trizol reagent was used to extract total RNA from PBMCs, with at least 6 micrograms per sample. For every donor, an aliquot of PBMCs went through flow cytometry to measure the percentages of naive CD45RAhigh/CD27high T cells. About this clonotype: Its antigen target is currently unknown. No quality values exist for individual bases; no much larger clone is one base distant.

This sample was also put to use in a study of T cells of mothers and their children. The second study also describes: Nine systemically healthy Caucasian individuals, comprising three mothers and their six children, were included as donors. cDNA synthesis used all of the extracted RNA, with approximately 1.4 ug of RNA in each 15 ul reaction. In the second PCR, sample barcodes and 2-4 random nucleotides were introduced via the M1S primer. Over 9 million TCR beta CDR3 reads were obtained for each mother, and some 3.1 million reads were obtained for each child. Thymic selection shapes the output of TCR recombination in a similar way in related and unrelated pairs, and inherited differences have a minor effect. Related mother-child pairs always showed normalized repertoire overlap that was slightly higher than in unrelated mother-child pairs, though the difference was never significant. No persistent microchimeric T cell clones were found, with a detection sensitivity of around 100 clones per million clonotypes. In the study, deep NGS was used to compare the TCR beta repertoires of mothers and children, and features distinguishing related mother-child pairs from unrelated individuals were sought. Mothers averaged about 37 +/- 4 years of age and children averaged about 10 +/- 4 years. After adapters were ligated using NEBNext reagents, the libraries underwent 100+100 nt paired-end sequencing on an Illumina HiSeq 2000. To prevent cross-contamination, the mother and child libraries were prepared one month apart and sequenced in separate runs. For each donor, between roughly 500,000 and 2,100,000 distinct TCR beta clonotypes were identified. Naive TCR beta clonotypes were estimated from low-frequency clonotypes matched to each donor's FACS-determined naive share, without sorting.

The source is a boy aged 2-15 years in good health. The specimen sequenced was blood.

In nucleotide form, the sequence is TGTGCCAGCAGCCAAGGTAGCGGGGGCCCTTGGTACCAAGAGACCCAGTACTTC. Its translation reads: CASSQGSGGPWYQETQYF. The sequence is built from TRBV3-1 and TRBJ2-5, with 9 central nucleotides matching TRBD2. Via the germline V gene (reference sequence), CDR1 is LGHDT and CDR2 YNNKEL. Measured from the cysteine to the phenylalanine, the CDR3 is 18 residues long. Kept here is only the CDR3 DNA, which spans 54 bases and is read in frame from base 1. The V end gives up 1 base and the J end 0 bases, leaving 9 bases in the junction not matched to a gene.